Each of the 32 T cell receptor beta chains below was sequenced from the same sample in a study of cytomegalovirus exposure and HLA in healthy donors. Data came from immunoSEQ multiplex PCR; TCRdb stores just in-frame clones and leaves some out. The sample has about 170,000 clones, more than 75% seen once. What was sequenced was PBMCs. The receptors originated from a man in his late teens or twenties in good health and CMV-seropositive.

The chain couples TRBV10-2 to TRBJ2-7; D remains unclear. The germline V gene has CDR1 WSHSY and CDR2 SAAADI. This CDR3 region has 11 residues. V was trimmed by 2 bases and J by 4 bases, leaving 3 bases between them. CDR3 amino acids: CASSEAYEQYF. CDR3 DNA sequence: TGCGCCAGCAGTGAGGCGTACGAGCAGTACTTC.

This chain links TRBV7-8 with TRBJ1-5; TRBD1 agrees at 7 bases. The germline CDR1 and CDR2 sequences are SGHVS and FQNEAQ. The J segment lost 0 bases and the V segment lost 4 bases, leaving 6 bases of the junction unmatched. The CDR3 runs 16 residues. CDR3 region: CASSSGTAYSNQPQHF. The CDR3 nucleotides read TGTGCCAGCAGCTCCGGGACAGCATATAGCAATCAGCCCCAGCATTTT.

The chain recombines TRBV5-1 with TRBJ2-3; D call uncertain. The V end lost 1 base, the J end lost 0 bases, and 12 bases lay between the germline ends. Germline V gene data show CDR1 as SGHRS and CDR2 as YFSETQ. CDR3 length: 16 amino acids. In DNA, the CDR3 is TGCGCCAGCAGCTTGATTCGCGGATCTAGCACAGATACGCAGTATTTT. Translating gives CASSLIRGSSTDTQYF.

The chain employs TRBV7-9 and TRBJ2-7; 9 bases are a match to TRBD1. CDR3 length: 15 amino acids. V trimming: 5 bases; J trimming: 2 bases; junction bases outside the gene matches: 7. CDR1 is SEHNR and CDR2 is FQNEAQ in the germline V gene (reference sequence). Written as DNA, the CDR3 is TGTGCCAGCAGCCCAGGGACAGGGCAGGCCTACGAGCAGTACTTC. This codes for CASSPGTGQAYEQYF.

This chain links TRBV5-4 with TRBJ2-5; D perhaps matches TRBD1 (6 bases). V was shortened by 5 bases and J by 2 bases, with 10 bases between the two germline ends. The CDR3 is 13 residues long. Looked up from germline, CDR1 is SGHNT and CDR2 is YYREEE (reference sequence). As DNA, the CDR3 is TGTGCCAGCAGTGGGGGCCCTCAAGAGACCCAGTACTTC. Its translation: CASSGGPQETQYF. The variable domain in full, with the rest retrieved from reference TRBV5-4 and TRBJ2-5, is ETGVTQSPTHLIKTRGQQVTLRCSSQSGHNTVSWYQQALGQGPQFIFQYYREEENGRGNFPPRFSGLQFPNYSSELNVNALELDDSALYLCASSGGPQETQYFGPGTRLLVL.

The chain joins TRBV30 to TRBJ1-1, with a weak D call TRBD1 (6 bases). The CDR3 contains 13 residues. Germline V gene data show CDR1 as GTSNPN and CDR2 as SVGIG (reference sequence). V was clipped by 5 bases and J by 3 bases, with 13 bases between them. The CDR3 here is CAWVTRGYTEAFF. The CDR3, as DNA: TGTGCCTGGGTGACGAGGGGGTACACTGAAGCTTTCTTT.

This chain joins TRBV15 and TRBJ2-3, with TRBD2 identical over 13 bases. CDR1 LNHNV and CDR2 YYDKDF come from the germline V gene (reference sequence). V was pared by 1 base and J by 0 bases, with 1 base of the junction left unmatched. The CDR3 runs 17 residues. The CDR3 DNA follows: TGTGCCACCAGCAGAGGACTAGCGGGGGGTAGCACAGATACGCAGTATTTT. Its translation is CATSRGLAGGSTDTQYF.

J is TRBJ2-3 and V is TRBV28, with 8 nucleotides matching TRBD2. Germline CDR1 and CDR2: MDHEN and SYDVKM. This CDR3 is built from 16 residues. J was trimmed by 6 bases and V by 5 bases; bases with no gene match: 13. The CDR3 sequence is CASSPLKREFTDTQYF. CDR3 nucleotide sequence: TGTGCCAGCAGTCCCCTCAAGCGGGAGTTCACTGATACGCAGTATTTT. The whole variable domain, remainder taken from reference TRBV28 and TRBJ2-3, is DVKVTQSSRYLVKRTGEKVFLECVQDMDHENMFWYRQDPGLGLRLIYFSYDVKMKEKGDIPEGYSVSREKKERFSLILESASTNQTSMYLCASSPLKREFTDTQYFGPGTRLTVL.

The V and J genes are TRBV28 and TRBJ2-1; a possible D gene is TRBD1 (8 bases). Germline V gene sequence: CDR1 MDHEN, CDR2 SYDVKM. Trimming stripped 5 bases from V and 4 bases from J, with 18 bases between. This CDR3 has 16 residues. DNA for the CDR3: TGTGCCAGCAGTCCCGGACAGGGAGGGTTTTACAATGAGCAGTTCTTC. This sequence encodes CASSPGQGGFYNEQFF.

The chain uses TRBV15 and TRBJ2-3, with no clear D. Germline V lookup: CDR1 LNHNV, CDR2 YYDKDF (reference sequence). The V end lost 2 bases, the J end lost 0 bases, and 9 bases lay between the germline ends. This CDR3 contains 15 residues. CDR3 bases: TGTGCCACCAGCAGATCTTTGAGGAGCACAGATACGCAGTATTTT. Protein sequence: CATSRSLRSTDTQYF. Drawing the rest from reference TRBV15 and TRBJ2-3, the complete variable domain is DAMVIQNPRYQVTQFGKPVTLSCSQTLNHNVMYWYQQKSSQAPKLLFHYYDKDFNNEADTPDNFQSRRPNTSFCFLDIRSPGLGDTAMYLCATSRSLRSTDTQYFGPGTRLTVL.

This chain connects TRBV12-5 to TRBJ2-4; 9 bases agree with TRBD1. Germline loops: CDR1 LGHNT, CDR2 FRNRAP. CDR3 size: 13 residues. Losses at the gene ends were 4 bases for V and 8 bases for J; bases not matched to a gene: 3. CDR3 sequence reads: CASGWDRADIQYF. The DNA for the CDR3 is TGTGCTAGTGGTTGGGACAGGGCGGACATTCAGTACTTC. Variable domain in full (rest from reference TRBV12-5 and TRBJ2-4): DARVTQTPRHKVTEMGQEVTMRCQPILGHNTVFWYRQTMMQGLELLAYFRNRAPLDDSGMPKDRFSAEMPDATLATLKIQPSEPRDSAVYFCASGWDRADIQYFGAGTRLSVL.

This chain uses TRBV5-1 with TRBJ2-1, with 7 bases aligning to TRBD2. This CDR3 is 16 amino acids long. V was clipped by 0 bases and J by 5 bases; unmatched bases: 8. The V gene's germline CDR1 is SGHRS and CDR2 YFSETQ. This CDR3 reads CASSLGAGGYHNEQFF. The CDR3 bases are TGCGCCAGCAGCTTGGGGGCCGGGGGGTACCACAATGAGCAGTTCTTC.

The chain joins TRBV11-3 to TRBJ2-1; 9 bases agree with TRBD2. Germline V gene sequence: CDR1 SGHNT, CDR2 YENEEA. This CDR3 has 15 residues. V lost 4 bases, J lost 4 bases, and 5 bases stayed unmatched. The CDR3 nucleotides are TGTGCCAGCAGCTCGGGACTAGCCTCATACAATGAGCAGTTCTTC. Translated, it gives CASSSGLASYNEQFF.

The rearrangement joins TRBV6-5 to TRBJ2-5; tentatively, D is TRBD1 (5 bases). The CDR3 sequence is 14 residues long. Trimming left V 0 bases short and J 5 bases short, with 10 bases between. Germline assignment: CDR1 MNHEY and CDR2 SVGAGI. The CDR3 sequence: CASSYSGARETQYF. The CDR3 nucleotides are TGTGCCAGCAGTTACTCAGGGGCTAGGGAGACCCAGTACTTC.

This clone appeared a few times. The rearrangement uses TRBV19 and TRBJ2-1; the match to TRBD2 covers 8 bases. Trimming took 0 bases from V and 5 from J; bases not matched to a gene: 12. Germline CDR1 reads LNHDA; CDR2 reads SQIVND (reference sequence). This CDR3 spans 18 amino acids. CDR3 DNA sequence: TGTGCCAGTAGTATAGATTCCCCCGGGGGCGGGAGGAACAATGAGCAGTTCTTC. It specifies CASSIDSPGGGRNNEQFF.

This chain links TRBV5-4 with TRBJ2-1; 10 nucleotides align to TRBD2. Germline CDR1 and CDR2: SGHNT and YYREEE (reference sequence). V lost 6 bases and J lost 6; bases outside the gene matches: 12. The CDR3 covers 16 residues. The DNA of the CDR3 is TGTGCCAGCACCGACGGGAGCGGGGGGGGTACCAATGAGCAGTTCTTC. Protein product: CASTDGSGGGTNEQFF.

Turning to this clone: This specimen includes other DNA sequences encoding the same CDR3. V usage is TRBV20-1 and J usage is TRBJ1-1; no firm D call. Trimming removed 5 bases from V and 1 base from J, with 5 bases in between. CDR3 length equals 11 residues. Germline assignment: CDR1 DFQATT and CDR2 SNEGSKA (reference sequence). This chain's CDR3 is CSARGNTEAFF. Here the CDR3 DNA reads TGCAGTGCTCGGGGGAACACTGAAGCTTTCTTT.

The chain links TRBV11-2 to TRBJ1-2, with TRBD1 identical over 7 bases. Losses at the gene ends were 6 bases for V and 2 bases for J; bases not matched to a gene: 9. Germline CDR1 is SGHAT and CDR2 is FQNNGV. This CDR3 region has 15 residues. CDR3 residues: CASRDLRGQNYGYTF. DNA of the CDR3: TGTGCCAGCAGGGATCTTAGGGGACAGAACTATGGCTACACCTTC.

V usage is TRBV6-6 and J usage is TRBJ2-2; possible D gene TRBD1, 5 bases. In germline, CDR1 is MNHNY, CDR2 SVGAGI (reference sequence). This CDR3 is 13 amino acids long. Deletions cut 6 bases from V and 2 bases from J, with 7 bases between. The CDR3 spells CASSRENTGELFF. The CDR3 nucleotides read TGTGCCAGCAGCAGGGAAAACACCGGGGAGCTGTTTTTT.

The chain joins TRBV13 to TRBJ1-1; D unclear. The CDR3 is 13 amino acids. Trimming cost V 2 bases and J 3 bases, with 7 bases left between them. Germline loops: CDR1 PRHDT, CDR2 FYEKMQ (reference sequence). The CDR3 bases are TGTGCCAGCAGCTTAACCCGGGACACTGAAGCTTTCTTT. This sequence encodes CASSLTRDTEAFF. The full variable domain, its missing parts supplied by reference TRBV13 and TRBJ1-1, is AAGVIQSPRHLIKEKRETATLKCYPIPRHDTVYWYQQGPGQDPQFLISFYEKMQSDKGSIPDRFSAQQFSDYHSELNMSSLELGDSALYFCASSLTRDTEAFFGQGTRLTVV.

The chain links TRBV28 to TRBJ2-3; D not certain. Germline CDR1 reads MDHEN; CDR2 reads SYDVKM. Trimming left V 8 bases short and J 1 base short, with 10 bases between. The CDR3 has 13 residues. The CDR3 spells CASLDLGTDTQYF. DNA of the CDR3: TGTGCCAGCCTAGATCTGGGCACAGATACGCAGTATTTT. Looking up the rest from reference TRBV28 and TRBJ2-3 gives the full variable domain: DVKVTQSSRYLVKRTGEKVFLECVQDMDHENMFWYRQDPGLGLRLIYFSYDVKMKEKGDIPEGYSVSREKKERFSLILESASTNQTSMYLCASLDLGTDTQYFGPGTRLTVL.

V gene TRBV5-1 combines with J gene TRBJ2-7, with 7 positions matching TRBD2. Germline V lookup: CDR1 SGHRS, CDR2 YFSETQ. The CDR3 has 16 amino acids. With V trimmed by 3 bases and J by 6 bases, 15 bases remained unmatched. CDR3 in amino acids: CASSWSGGSVRGEQYF. CDR3 DNA: TGCGCCAGCAGCTGGTCGGGGGGTTCTGTACGGGGCGAGCAGTACTTC.

The CDR3 sequence is CSVQDGGTEAFF. The CDR3 DNA reads TGCAGCGTGCAAGATGGAGGGACTGAAGCTTTCTTT. This chain connects TRBV29-1 to TRBJ1-1, with no clear D. CDR1 and CDR2 from the germline V gene are SQVTM and ANQGSEA. The V gene lost 6 bases and the J gene lost 5 bases, with 13 bases spanning the gap. The CDR3 runs 12 residues.

J is TRBJ2-7 and V is TRBV2; possibly TRBD2 for D (7 bases). Germline values: CDR1 SNHLY, CDR2 FYNNEI. V was cut by 7 bases and J by 7 bases, with 23 bases left in between. This CDR3 comprises 15 residues. CDR3 protein: CASTSLWGGSEEQYF. The CDR3, as DNA: TGTGCCAGCACCTCGCTCTGGGGGGGCAGTGAGGAGCAGTACTTC.

This clone appeared a single time. The sample has other DNA sequences that encode this CDR3 too. V is TRBV27 and J is TRBJ1-1; no reliable D call. Germline assignment: CDR1 MNHEY and CDR2 SMNVEV (reference sequence). The V end lost 4 bases, the J end lost 5 bases, and 5 bases lay between the germline ends. The CDR3 is 11 amino acids. For the CDR3, the DNA is TGTGCCAGCAGTTCCCTGACTGAAGCTTTCTTT. This codes for CASSSLTEAFF.

This clone was counted a single time. V gene TRBV30 combines with J gene TRBJ2-7; 8 nucleotides line up with TRBD2. This CDR3 has 16 amino acids. V gave up 6 bases and J gave up 3 bases; unmatched junction bases: 16. In germline, CDR1 is GTSNPN, CDR2 SVGIG (reference sequence). CDR3: CACLKNWGAGDYEQYF. CDR3 coding DNA: TGTGCCTGCCTAAAGAATTGGGGAGCGGGGGACTACGAGCAGTACTTC.

A single count supports this clone. This chain joins TRBV7-2 and TRBJ2-3; tentatively, D is TRBD1 (6 bases). CDR3 length equals 15 residues. Germline V gives CDR1 SGHTA, CDR2 FQGNSA. V lost 4 bases and J 0 bases, leaving 11 bases between the germline ends. In DNA, the CDR3 is TGTGCCAGCAGCTCCGACAGGTCTAGCACAGATACGCAGTATTTT. Translating gives CASSSDRSSTDTQYF.

The rearrangement links TRBV28 to TRBJ1-5, with TRBD1 matching 8 bases. The V segment lost 7 bases and the J segment 2 bases; nucleotides outside the gene matches: 7. CDR1 is MDHEN and CDR2 is SYDVKM in the germline V gene. This CDR3 contains 15 residues. The CDR3 region is CASTAVDRGNQPQHF. In nucleotides, the CDR3 is TGTGCCAGCACCGCGGTGGACAGGGGCAATCAGCCCCAGCATTTT.

The CDR3, as DNA: TGCGCCAGCGGGAGCGGGAACCGCCAAGGGAATGAGCAGTTCTTC. Its translation: CASGSGNRQGNEQFF. The chain couples TRBV4-1 to TRBJ2-1, with 7 positions matching TRBD2. V was pared by 8 bases and J by 7 bases, with 14 bases of the junction left unmatched. Germline V gene lookup returns CDR1 MGHRA and CDR2 YSYEKL. This CDR3 spans 15 amino acids.

The chain joins TRBV4-2 to TRBJ2-3; D might be TRBD2 (6 bases). The V and J ends lost 3 bases and 2 bases respectively, with 15 bases between them. The CDR3 length is 16 residues. Germline V lookup: CDR1 LGHNA, CDR2 YNFKEQ. CDR3 nucleotides: TGTGCCAGCAGCCATGTTAAGGAGGGGTACACAGATACGCAGTATTTT. It translates to CASSHVKEGYTDTQYF.

V gene TRBV5-1 combines with J gene TRBJ1-1; maybe TRBD1 (5 bases). The CDR3 has 14 amino acids. Germline CDR1 is SGHRS and CDR2 is YFSETQ. The V end was cut by 4 bases, the J end by 7 bases, with 17 bases between. The CDR3 region has the DNA TGCGCCAGCAGCATGAGAAGTGGGGGAGGTGAAGCTTTCTTT. It yields the protein CASSMRSGGGEAFF. The full variable domain, its missing parts supplied by reference TRBV5-1 and TRBJ1-1, is KAGVTQTPRYLIKTRGQQVTLSCSPISGHRSVSWYQQTPGQGLQFLFEYFSETQRNKGNFPGRFSGRQFSNSRSEMNVSTLELGDSALYLCASSMRSGGGEAFFGQGTRLTVV.

This chain uses TRBV5-6 with TRBJ1-4, with a tentative D call TRBD1 (6 bases). The germline V gene has CDR1 SGHDT and CDR2 YYEEEE. Trimming left V 4 bases short and J 7 bases short, with 17 bases between. This CDR3 region has 15 residues. CDR3 sequence (DNA): TGTGCCAGCAGCGTTTGGACGCAAGGGGGTGAAAAACTGTTTTTT. It is translated as CASSVWTQGGEKLFF.